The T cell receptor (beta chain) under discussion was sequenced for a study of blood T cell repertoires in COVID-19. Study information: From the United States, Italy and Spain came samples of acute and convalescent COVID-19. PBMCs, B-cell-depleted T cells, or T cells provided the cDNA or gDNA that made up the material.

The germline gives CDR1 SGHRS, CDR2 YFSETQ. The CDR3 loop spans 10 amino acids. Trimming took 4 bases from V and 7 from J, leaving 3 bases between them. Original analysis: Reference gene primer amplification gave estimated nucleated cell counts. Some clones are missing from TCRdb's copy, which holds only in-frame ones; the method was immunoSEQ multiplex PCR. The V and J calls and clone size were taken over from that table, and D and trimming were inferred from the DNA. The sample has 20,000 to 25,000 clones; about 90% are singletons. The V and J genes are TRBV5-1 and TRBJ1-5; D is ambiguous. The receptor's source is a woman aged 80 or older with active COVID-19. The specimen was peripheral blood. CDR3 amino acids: CASSRQPQHF. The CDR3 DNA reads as TGCGCCAGCAGCCGGCAGCCCCAGCATTTT.